These T cell receptor beta chains were read from a single sample in a study of cytomegalovirus exposure and HLA in healthy donors. Clones were read by immunoSEQ multiplex PCR, and TCRdb kept only the in-frame ones, dropping some. Among approximately 93,000 clones listed, about 79% were seen once. Sequencing was performed on PBMCs. Receptor source: a male donor in good health and CMV-seropositive. The CDR3 runs from the conserved cysteine through the conserved F or W. The D gene is left open where the match is weak. Size values are once, few and many counts, or a class for expanded clones, and some rows have none.

d_call	v_call	j_call	clone_size	cdr3_aa	cdr3_nt
-	TRBV5-1	TRBJ1-2	-	CASSGGGPQVGGYTF	TGCGCCAGCAGCGGCGGGGGGCCGCAGGTTGGAGGCTACACCTTC
-	TRBV2	TRBJ1-4	few	CASRGTTNEKLFF	TGTGCCAGCAGGGGCACAACTAATGAAAAACTGTTTTTT
-	TRBV5-5	TRBJ1-2	-	CASSLALAYTF	TGTGCCAGCAGCTTGGCCTTAGCCTACACCTTC
-	TRBV6-5	TRBJ1-4	-	CASSIRVTNEKLFF	TGTGCCAGCAGTATCAGGGTAACCAATGAAAAACTGTTTTTT
-	TRBV19	TRBJ2-7	-	CASSVQGGDSYEQYF	TGTGCCAGTAGTGTTCAGGGCGGGGACTCTTACGAGCAGTACTTC
-	TRBV2	TRBJ1-5	-	CASTRDSPGNQPQHF	TGTGCCAGCACCCGGGACTCCCCAGGCAATCAGCCCCAGCATTTT
TRBD1	TRBV5-6	TRBJ2-1	once	CASSLGDRGSSYNEQFF	TGTGCCAGCAGCTTGGGGGACAGGGGAAGCTCCTACAATGAGCAGTTCTTC
TRBD1	TRBV4-3	TRBJ1-2	-	CASSQDLGGGYGYTF	TGCGCCAGCAGCCAAGATCTAGGGGGCGGGTATGGCTACACCTTC
TRBD1	TRBV29-1	TRBJ1-2	-	CSVDRDYGYTF	TGCAGCGTCGACAGGGACTATGGCTACACCTTC
-	TRBV6-4	TRBJ1-5	-	CASKREPSSNQPQHF	TGTGCCAGTAAACGAGAACCGAGTAGCAATCAGCCCCAGCATTTT
TRBD1	TRBV2	TRBJ2-1	-	CACYRDRVYNEQFF	TGTGCCTGCTACCGGGACAGGGTCTACAATGAGCAGTTCTTC
TRBD1	TRBV19	TRBJ2-5	-	CASSIPPGQGTETQYF	TGTGCCAGTAGTATCCCCCCGGGACAGGGTACGGAGACCCAGTACTTC